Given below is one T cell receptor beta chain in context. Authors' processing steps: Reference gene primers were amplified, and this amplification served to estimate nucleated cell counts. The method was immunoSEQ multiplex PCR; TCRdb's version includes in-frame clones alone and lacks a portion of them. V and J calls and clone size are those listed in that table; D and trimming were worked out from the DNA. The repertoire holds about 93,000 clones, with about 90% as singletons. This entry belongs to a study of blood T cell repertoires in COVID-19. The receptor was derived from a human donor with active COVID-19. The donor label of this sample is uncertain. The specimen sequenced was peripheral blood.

The CDR3 region has the DNA TGTGCCAGCAGGAAGGGGACTAGCGGGGGCCCCCAAGAGACCCAGTACTTC. Translation gives CASRKGTSGGPQETQYF. The chain recombines TRBV7-3 with TRBJ2-5, with 14 bases matching TRBD2. The CDR3 covers 17 residues. Germline V gives CDR1 SGHTA, CDR2 FQGTGA. V trimming: 6 bases; J trimming: 1 base; junction bases outside the gene matches: 7.